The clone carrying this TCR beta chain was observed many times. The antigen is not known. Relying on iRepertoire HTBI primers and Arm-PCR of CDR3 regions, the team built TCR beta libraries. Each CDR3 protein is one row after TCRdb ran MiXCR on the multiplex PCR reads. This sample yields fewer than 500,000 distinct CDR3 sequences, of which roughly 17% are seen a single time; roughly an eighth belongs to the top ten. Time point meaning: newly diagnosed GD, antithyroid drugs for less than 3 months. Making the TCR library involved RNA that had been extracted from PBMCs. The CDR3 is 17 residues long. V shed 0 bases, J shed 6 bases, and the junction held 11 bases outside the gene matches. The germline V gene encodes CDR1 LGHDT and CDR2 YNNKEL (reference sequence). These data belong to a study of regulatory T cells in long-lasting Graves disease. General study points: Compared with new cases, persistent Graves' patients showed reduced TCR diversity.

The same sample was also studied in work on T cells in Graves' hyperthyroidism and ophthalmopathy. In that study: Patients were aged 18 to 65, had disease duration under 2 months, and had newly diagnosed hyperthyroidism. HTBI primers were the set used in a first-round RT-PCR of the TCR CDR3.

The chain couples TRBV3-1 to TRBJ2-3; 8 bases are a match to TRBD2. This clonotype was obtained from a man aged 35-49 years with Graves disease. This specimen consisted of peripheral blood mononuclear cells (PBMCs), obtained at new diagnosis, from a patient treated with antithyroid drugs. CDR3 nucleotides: TGTGCCAGCAGCCAAGAAGTAAGCGGGAGAGCCTCGGATACGCAGTATTTT. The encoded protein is CASSQEVSGRASDTQYF.